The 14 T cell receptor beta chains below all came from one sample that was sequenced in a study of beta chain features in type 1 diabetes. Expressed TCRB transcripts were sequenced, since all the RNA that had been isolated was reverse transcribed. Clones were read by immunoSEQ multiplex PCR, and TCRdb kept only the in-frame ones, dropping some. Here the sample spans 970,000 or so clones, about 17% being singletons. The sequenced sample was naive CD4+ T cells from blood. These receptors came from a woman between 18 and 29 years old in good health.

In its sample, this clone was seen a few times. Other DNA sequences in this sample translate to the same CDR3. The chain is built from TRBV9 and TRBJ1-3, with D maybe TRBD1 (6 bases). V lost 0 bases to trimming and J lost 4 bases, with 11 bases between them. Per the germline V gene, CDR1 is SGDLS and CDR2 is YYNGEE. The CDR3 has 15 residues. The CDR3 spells CASSVGQGSGNTIYF. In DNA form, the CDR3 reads TGTGCCAGCAGCGTAGGCCAGGGGTCCGGAAACACCATATATTTT.

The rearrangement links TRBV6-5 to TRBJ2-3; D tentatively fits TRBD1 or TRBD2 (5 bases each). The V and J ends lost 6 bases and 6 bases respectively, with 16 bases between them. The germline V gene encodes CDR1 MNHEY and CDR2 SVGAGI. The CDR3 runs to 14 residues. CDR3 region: CASRPGRLSDTQYF. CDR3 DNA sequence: TGTGCCAGCAGGCCGGGACGCCTTTCGGATACGCAGTATTTT.

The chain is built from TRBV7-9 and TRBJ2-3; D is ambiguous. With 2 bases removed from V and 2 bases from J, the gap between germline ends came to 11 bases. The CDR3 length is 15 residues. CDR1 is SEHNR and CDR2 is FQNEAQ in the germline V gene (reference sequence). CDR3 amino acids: CASSLSSGFTDTQYF. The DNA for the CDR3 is TGTGCCAGCAGCTTATCGTCCGGGTTCACAGATACGCAGTATTTT. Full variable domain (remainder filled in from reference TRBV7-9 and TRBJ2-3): DTGVSQNPRHKITKRGQNVTFRCDPISEHNRLYWYRQTLGQGPEFLTYFQNEAQLEKSRLLSDRFSAERPKGSFSTLEIQRTEQGDSAMYLCASSLSSGFTDTQYFGPGTRLTVL.

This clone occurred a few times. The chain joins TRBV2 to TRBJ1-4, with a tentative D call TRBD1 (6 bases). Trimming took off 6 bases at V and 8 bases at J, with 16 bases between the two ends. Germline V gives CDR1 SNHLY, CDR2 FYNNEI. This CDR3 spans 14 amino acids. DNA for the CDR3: TGTGCCAGCAGCCCCGCCTGGACAGAAGAAAAACTGTTTTTT. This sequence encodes CASSPAWTEEKLFF.

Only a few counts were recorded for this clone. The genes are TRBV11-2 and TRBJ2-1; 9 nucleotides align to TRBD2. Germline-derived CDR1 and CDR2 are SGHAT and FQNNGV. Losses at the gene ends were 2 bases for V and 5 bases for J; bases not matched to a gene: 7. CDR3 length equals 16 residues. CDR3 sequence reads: CASSLRGLAFDNEQFF. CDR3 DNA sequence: TGTGCCAGCAGCTTACGAGGACTAGCGTTTGACAATGAGCAGTTCTTC.

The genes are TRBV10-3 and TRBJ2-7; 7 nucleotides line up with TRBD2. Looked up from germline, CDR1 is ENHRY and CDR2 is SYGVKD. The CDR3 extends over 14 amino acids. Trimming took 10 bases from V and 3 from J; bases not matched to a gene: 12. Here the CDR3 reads CATRSSGGNYEQYF. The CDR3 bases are TGTGCCACAAGATCTAGCGGAGGAAACTACGAGCAGTACTTC.

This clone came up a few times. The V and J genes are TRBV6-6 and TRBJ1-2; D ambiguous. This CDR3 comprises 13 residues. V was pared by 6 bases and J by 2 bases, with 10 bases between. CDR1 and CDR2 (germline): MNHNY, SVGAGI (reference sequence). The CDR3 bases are TGTGCCAGCAGCAACCCCCGAAACTATGGCTACACCTTC. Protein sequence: CASSNPRNYGYTF.

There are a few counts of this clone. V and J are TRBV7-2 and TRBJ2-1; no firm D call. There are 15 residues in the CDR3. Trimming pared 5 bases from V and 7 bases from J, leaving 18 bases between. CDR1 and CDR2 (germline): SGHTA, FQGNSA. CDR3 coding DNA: TGTGCCAGCAGCCTCATGAGGATAGCTATAAATGAGCAGTTCTTC. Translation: CASSLMRIAINEQFF.

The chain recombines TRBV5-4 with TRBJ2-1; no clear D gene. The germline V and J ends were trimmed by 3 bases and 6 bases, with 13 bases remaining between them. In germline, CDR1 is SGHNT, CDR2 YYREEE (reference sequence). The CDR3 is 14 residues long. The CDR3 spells CASSYASTPNEQFF. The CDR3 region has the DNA TGTGCCAGCAGCTACGCAAGTACCCCCAATGAGCAGTTCTTC.

The CDR3 coding sequence is TGTGCCTGGGGGTCGGGACTAGCGGACTACGAGCAGTACTTC. Translating gives CAWGSGLADYEQYF. This chain uses TRBV30 with TRBJ2-7; 11 bases map to TRBD2. V was pared by 5 bases and J by 3 bases, with 6 bases of the junction left unmatched. CDR3 length equals 14 residues. Germline lookup yields CDR1 GTSNPN and CDR2 SVGIG (reference sequence).

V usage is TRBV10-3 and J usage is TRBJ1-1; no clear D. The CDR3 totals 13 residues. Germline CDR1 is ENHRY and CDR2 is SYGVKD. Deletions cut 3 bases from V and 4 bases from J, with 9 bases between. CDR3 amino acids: CAISDYIVTEAFF. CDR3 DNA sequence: TGTGCCATCAGTGACTACATTGTCACTGAAGCTTTCTTT.

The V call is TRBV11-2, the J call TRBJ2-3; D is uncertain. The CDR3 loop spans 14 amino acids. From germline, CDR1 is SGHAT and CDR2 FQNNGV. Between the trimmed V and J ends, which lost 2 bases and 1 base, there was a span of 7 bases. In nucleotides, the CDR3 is TGTGCCAGCAGCTTATCCCGTGGCACAGATACGCAGTATTTT. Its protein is CASSLSRGTDTQYF.

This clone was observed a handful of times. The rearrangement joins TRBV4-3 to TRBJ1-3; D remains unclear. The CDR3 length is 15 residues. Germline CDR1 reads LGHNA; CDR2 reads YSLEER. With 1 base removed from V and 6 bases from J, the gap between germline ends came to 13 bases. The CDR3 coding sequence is TGCGCCAGCAGCCAAGGCTTGGGCCGGCAAAACACCATATATTTT. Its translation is CASSQGLGRQNTIYF.

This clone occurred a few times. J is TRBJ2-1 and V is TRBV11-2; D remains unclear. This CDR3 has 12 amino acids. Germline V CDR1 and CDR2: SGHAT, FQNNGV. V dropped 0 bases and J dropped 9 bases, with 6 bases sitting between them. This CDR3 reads CASSLESSEQFF. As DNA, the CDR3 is TGTGCCAGCAGCTTAGAGTCGAGTGAGCAGTTCTTC.